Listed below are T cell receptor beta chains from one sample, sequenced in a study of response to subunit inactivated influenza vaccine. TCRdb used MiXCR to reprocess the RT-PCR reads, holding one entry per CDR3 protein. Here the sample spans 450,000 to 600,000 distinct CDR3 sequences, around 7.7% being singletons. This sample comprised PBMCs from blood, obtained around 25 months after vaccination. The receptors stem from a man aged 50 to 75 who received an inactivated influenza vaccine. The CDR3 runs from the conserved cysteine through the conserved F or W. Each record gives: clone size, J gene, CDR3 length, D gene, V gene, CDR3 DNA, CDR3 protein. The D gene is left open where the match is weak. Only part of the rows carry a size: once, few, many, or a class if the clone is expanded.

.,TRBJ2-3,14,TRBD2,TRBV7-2,TGTGCCAGCAGCTTATTCCTAGCGGCAGATACGCAGTATTTT,CASSLFLAADTQYF
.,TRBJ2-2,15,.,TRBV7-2,TGTGCCAGCAGCTTAGGGGCTTTGGCCACCGGGGAGCTGTTTTTT,CASSLGALATGELFF
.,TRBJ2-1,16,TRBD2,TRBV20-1,TGCAGTGCTATGACCGGGACTAGCGGGGGTATCCAGGAGCAGTTCTTC,CSAMTGTSGGIQEQFF
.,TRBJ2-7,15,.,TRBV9,TGTGCCAGCAGCGTAGCGGGCGGACCCTCCTACGAGCAGTACTTC,CASSVAGGPSYEQYF
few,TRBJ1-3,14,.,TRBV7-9,TGTGCCAGCAGCCCTCAGGGTACTGGAAACACCATATATTTT,CASSPQGTGNTIYF
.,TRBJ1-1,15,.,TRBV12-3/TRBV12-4,TGTGCCAGCAGTTTGGGGGGGGTCTCGGGATCTGAAGCTTTCTTT,CASSLGGVSGSEAFF
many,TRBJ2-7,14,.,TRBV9,TGTGCCAGCAGCGTAGTGGGGCCAGACTACGAGCAGTACTTC,CASSVVGPDYEQYF
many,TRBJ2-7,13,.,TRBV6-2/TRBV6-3,TGTGCCAGCAGTAACGGTGGGGCCTACGAGCAGTACTTC,CASSNGGAYEQYF
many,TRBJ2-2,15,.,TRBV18,TGTGCCAGCTCACCCCAAAACCGTGGCACCGGGGAGCTGTTTTTT,CASSPQNRGTGELFF
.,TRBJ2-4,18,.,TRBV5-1,TGCGCCAGCACTCTTTGGGGGGGCTGGAATGAAGCCAAAAACATTCAGTACTTC,CASTLWGGWNEAKNIQYF
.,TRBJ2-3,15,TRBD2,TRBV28,TGTGCCAGCAGTTCACCGGGACTAGCTAGGGATACGCAGTATTTT,CASSSPGLARDTQYF
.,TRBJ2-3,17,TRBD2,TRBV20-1,TGCAGTGCTAGTTCTACCGGGACTAGCTTTTTCACAGATACGCAGTATTTT,CSASSTGTSFFTDTQYF
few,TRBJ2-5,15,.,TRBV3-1,TGTGCCAGCAGCCAAGATCAGGATCGGCGGAAGACCCAGTACTTC,CASSQDQDRRKTQYF
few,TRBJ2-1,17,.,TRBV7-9,TGTGCCAGCAGCTTAGTGTGGCTCGAGGACGGCGACAATGAGCAGTTCTTC,CASSLVWLEDGDNEQFF
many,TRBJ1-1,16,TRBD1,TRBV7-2,TGTGCCAGCAGCATAACCCCAGGGGGCGCGGGAACTGAAGCTTTCTTT,CASSITPGGAGTEAFF
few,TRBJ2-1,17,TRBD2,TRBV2,TGTGCCAGCACCGGACAGAGGACTAGCGGGAGGGGTAATGAGCAGTTCTTC,CASTGQRTSGRGNEQFF
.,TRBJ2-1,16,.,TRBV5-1,TGCGCCAGCAGCTTGTTCGGGGGCGAATCGAAGAATGAGCAGTTCTTC,CASSLFGGESKNEQFF
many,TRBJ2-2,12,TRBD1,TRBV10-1,TGCGCCACCGCCCAGGGGGCCGGGGAGCTGTTTTTT,CATAQGAGELFF
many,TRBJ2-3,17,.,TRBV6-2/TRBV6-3,TGTGCCAGCAGCCAGCCCTGGGGACACCCTACAACAGATACGCAGTATTTT,CASSQPWGHPTTDTQYF
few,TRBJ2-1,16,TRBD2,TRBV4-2,TGTGCCAGCAGCCCGCGCGGGCTAGCGGGGGACAATGAGCAGTTCTTC,CASSPRGLAGDNEQFF
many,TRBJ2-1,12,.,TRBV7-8,TGTGCCAGCAGCCCCCCTAACAATGAGCAGTTCTTC,CASSPPNNEQFF
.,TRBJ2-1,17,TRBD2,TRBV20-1,TGCAGTGCTCCCGGGACTAGCGGGGGGTTAGCCTACAATGAGCAGTTCTTC,CSAPGTSGGLAYNEQFF
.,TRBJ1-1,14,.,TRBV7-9,TGTGCCAGCAGAGGTTGGGATTCGAGCACTGAAGCTTTCTTT,CASRGWDSSTEAFF
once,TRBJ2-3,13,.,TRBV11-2,TGTGCCAGCAGCAAAAGACCTAGTGATACGCAGTATTTT,CASSKRPSDTQYF
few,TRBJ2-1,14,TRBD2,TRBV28,TGTGCCAGCAGCACGGGGGGGGATTACAATGAGCAGTTCTTC,CASSTGGDYNEQFF
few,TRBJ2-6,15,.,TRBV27,TGTGCCAGCAGAAGAGGATCCTCTGGGGCCAACGTCCTGACTTTC,CASRRGSSGANVLTF
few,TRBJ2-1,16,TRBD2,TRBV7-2,TGTGCCAGCAGCTTCACTAGCGGGGGAACCTACAATGAGCAGTTCTTC,CASSFTSGGTYNEQFF
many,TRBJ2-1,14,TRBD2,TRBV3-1,TGTGCCAGCACCCGCGGGGGAGTCAGCAATGAGCAGTTCTTC,CASTRGGVSNEQFF
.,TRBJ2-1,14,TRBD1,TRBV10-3,TGTGCCATAGCCTGGGACAGGGTCGACAATGAGCAGTTCTTC,CAIAWDRVDNEQFF
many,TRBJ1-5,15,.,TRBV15,TGTGCCACCAGCAGAGATTGGGCAGTCGGCCAGCCCCAGCATTTT,CATSRDWAVGQPQHF
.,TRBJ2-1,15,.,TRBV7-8,TGTGCCAGCAGCTTTGCGGGCACTACCTACAATGAGCAGTTCTTC,CASSFAGTTYNEQFF
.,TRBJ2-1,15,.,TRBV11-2,TGTGCCAGCAGCCCCAGGACGGAGACACACAATGAGCAGTTCTTC,CASSPRTETHNEQFF
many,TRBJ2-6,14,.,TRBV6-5,TGTGCCAGCAGCAAATTGTCCGGGGCCAACGTCCTGACTTTC,CASSKLSGANVLTF
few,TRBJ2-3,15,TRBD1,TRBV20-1,TGCAGTGCTAGAAATAGGGACAGGTTCACAGATACGCAGTATTTT,CSARNRDRFTDTQYF
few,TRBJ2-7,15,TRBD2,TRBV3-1,TGTGCCAGCAGCCAAGGGACTAGCGGCAACTACGAGCAGTACTTC,CASSQGTSGNYEQYF
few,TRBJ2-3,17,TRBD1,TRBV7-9,TGTGCCAGCAGCAGGAGTCGACAGGGGCTGAGCACAGATACGCAGTATTTT,CASSRSRQGLSTDTQYF
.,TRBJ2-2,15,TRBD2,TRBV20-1,TGCAGTACACGACTAGCGGGAGGAAGGGCCGGGGAGCTGTTTTTT,CSTRLAGGRAGELFF
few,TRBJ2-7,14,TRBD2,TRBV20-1,TGCAGTGCATTCCCCGCTCGGGGGGGTAACGAGCAGTACTTC,CSAFPARGGNEQYF
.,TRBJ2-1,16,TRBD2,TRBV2,TGTGCCAGCAGGGGGACTAGCGGGAGGACCTACAATGAGCAGTTCTTC,CASRGTSGRTYNEQFF
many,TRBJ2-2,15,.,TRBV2,TGTGCCAGCAGTGGGCAGAGATCGAACACCGGGGAGCTGTTTTTT,CASSGQRSNTGELFF
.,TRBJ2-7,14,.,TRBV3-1,TGTGCCAGCAGGCGCGCAGGGCCACTCTACGAGCAGTACTTC,CASRRAGPLYEQYF
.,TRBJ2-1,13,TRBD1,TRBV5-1,TGCGCCAGCAGCCCAGGACAGGGCAGGGAGCAGTTCTTC,CASSPGQGREQFF
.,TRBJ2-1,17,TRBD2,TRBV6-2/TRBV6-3,TGTGCCAGCGGGCGGCGGGAGGGGATCTCAAGGAACAATGAGCAGTTCTTC,CASGRREGISRNNEQFF
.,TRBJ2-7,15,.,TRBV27,TGTGCCAGCAGTTGGTCCAGTGGGTCCTCGGGCGAGCAGTACTTC,CASSWSSGSSGEQYF
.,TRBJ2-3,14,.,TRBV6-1,TGTGCCAGCAGTCGCTGGGCCGACACAGATACGCAGTATTTT,CASSRWADTDTQYF
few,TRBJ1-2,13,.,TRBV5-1,TGCGCCAGCAGCCCCCCCAGGGACTATGGCTACACCTTC,CASSPPRDYGYTF
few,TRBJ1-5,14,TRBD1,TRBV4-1,TGCGCCAGCAGCCGAGACAGGGGCTATCAGCCCCAGCATTTT,CASSRDRGYQPQHF
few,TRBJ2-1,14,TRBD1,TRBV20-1,TGCAGTGCCATAAAGGGACAGTTTTACAATGAGCAGTTCTTC,CSAIKGQFYNEQFF
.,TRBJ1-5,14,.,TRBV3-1,TGTGCCAGCAGCCACTCGAGGCTCAATCAGCCCCAGCATTTT,CASSHSRLNQPQHF
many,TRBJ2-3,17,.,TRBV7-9,TGTGCCAGCAGCGGAAACAGGGGACTGAAAGTCACAGATACGCAGTATTTT,CASSGNRGLKVTDTQYF
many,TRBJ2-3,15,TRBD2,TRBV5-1,TGCGCCAGCAGCCCCGGGACTAGTCGGAGAGATACGCAGTATTTT,CASSPGTSRRDTQYF
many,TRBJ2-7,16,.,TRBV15,TGTGCCACCAGCAGAGAGAGGACGGTCGGGTCGAGAGAGCAGTACTTC,CATSRERTVGSREQYF
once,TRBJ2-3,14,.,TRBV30,TGTGCCTGGATGCGGGTACCCAGCACATATACGCAGTATTTT,CAWMRVPSTYTQYF
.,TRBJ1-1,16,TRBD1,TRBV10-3,TGTGCCATCACGCCCTCAGTCGGGACAGGGGACACTGAAGCTTTCTTT,CAITPSVGTGDTEAFF
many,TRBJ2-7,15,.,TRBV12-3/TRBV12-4,TGTGCCAGCAGTTTTCGGGCAGGGCCCACCTACGAGCAGTACTTC,CASSFRAGPTYEQYF
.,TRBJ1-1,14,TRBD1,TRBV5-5,TGTGCCAGCAGCTGGGGACAGGGGGACACTGAAGCTTTCTTT,CASSWGQGDTEAFF
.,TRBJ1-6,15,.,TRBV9,TGTGCCAGCAGCGTAGAAGGGCAGGAATATTCACCCCTCCACTTT,CASSVEGQEYSPLHF
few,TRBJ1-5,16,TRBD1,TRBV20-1,TGCAGTGCTAGACGACCGGGACAGGGAGGCAATCAGCCCCAGCATTTT,CSARRPGQGGNQPQHF
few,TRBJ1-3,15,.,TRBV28,TGTGCCAGCAGTTTATATTCGGGTAATGGAAACACCATATATTTT,CASSLYSGNGNTIYF
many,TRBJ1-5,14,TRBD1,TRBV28,TGTGCCAGCAGTAAAACAGGGGGCTTTCAGCCCCAGCATTTT,CASSKTGGFQPQHF